This paragraph covers one T cell receptor beta chain sequence. What it binds is unknown. The CDR3 has 14 residues. The V gene's germline CDR1 is MNHEY and CDR2 SVGAGI. V was clipped by 7 bases and J by 4 bases, with 13 bases between them. This sample stems from a study of shared clonotypes between healthy human individuals. Study context: Each donor had three CD4 naive, three CD4 memory, two CD8 naive and one CD8 memory plate. Study-level findings and limits: Non-shared clonotypes had lower generation probabilities than clonotypes shared by all four sorted-subset donors.

Each replicate PCR on the sorted subsets used 200 ng DNA (around 30,000 T cell genomes). TCRdb's table, derived via immunoSEQ multiplex PCR, lists solely in-frame clones and lacks some. The sample consists of around 2.3 million clones, around 95% of them appearing once. This chain joins TRBV6-5 and TRBJ2-2; D gene uncertain. Sequencing used naive CD4+ T cells sorted from blood. Subset specified: CD45RA+ positively selected. This TCR was recovered from a man aged 18 to 29 in good health. CDR3 sequence (DNA): TGTGCCAGCATTAGCCCGGGCGGCACCGGGGAGCTGTTTTTT. It translates to CASISPGGTGELFF.